Detailed here is one T cell receptor (beta chain). Germline CDR1 is SGHNT and CDR2 is YENEEA. The CDR3 length is 13 residues. The V and J ends lost 2 bases and 7 bases respectively, with 12 bases between them. This sample stems from a study of blood T cell repertoires in COVID-19. Produced via immunoSEQ multiplex PCR; TCRdb's table is partial and in-frame only. The profile covers approximately 68,000 clones, with roughly 80% appearing a single time and around 20% taken by the ten largest. The chain couples TRBV11-3 to TRBJ2-7, with a possible D match to TRBD1 (6 bases). Sequencing was carried out using peripheral blood. This clonotype was obtained from a human donor in a cohort sampled during active COVID-19. For the CDR3, the DNA is TGTGCCAGCAGCTTATCCAGGGGTGGGGAGCAGTACTTC. Its protein product is CASSLSRGGEQYF.